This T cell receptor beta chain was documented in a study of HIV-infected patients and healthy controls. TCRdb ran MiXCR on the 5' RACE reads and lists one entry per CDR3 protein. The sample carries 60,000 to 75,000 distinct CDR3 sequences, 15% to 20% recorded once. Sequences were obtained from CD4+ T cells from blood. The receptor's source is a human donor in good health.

The CDR3 is CASSSGQVNYGYTF. DNA of the CDR3: TGCGCCAGCAGCTCTGGGCAGGTTAACTATGGCTACACCTTC. The chain combines TRBV5-1 with TRBJ1-2; no reliable D call. From germline, CDR1 is SGHRS and CDR2 YFSETQ. This CDR3 spans 14 amino acids. Trimming pared 3 bases from V and 1 base from J, leaving 10 bases between.